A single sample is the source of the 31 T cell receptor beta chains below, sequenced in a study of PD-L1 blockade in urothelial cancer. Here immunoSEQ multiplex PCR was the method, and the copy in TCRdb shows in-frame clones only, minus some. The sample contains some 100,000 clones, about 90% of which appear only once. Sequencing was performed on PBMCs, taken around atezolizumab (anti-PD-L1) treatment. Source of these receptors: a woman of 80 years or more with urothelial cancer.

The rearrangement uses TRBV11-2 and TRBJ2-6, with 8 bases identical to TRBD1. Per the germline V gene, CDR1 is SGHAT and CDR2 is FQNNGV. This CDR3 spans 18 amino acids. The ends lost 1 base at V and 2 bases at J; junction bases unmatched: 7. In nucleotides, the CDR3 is TGTGCCAGCAGCTTAGTTGCAGGGGGCATAACTGGGGCCAACGTCCTGACTTTC. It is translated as CASSLVAGGITGANVLTF.

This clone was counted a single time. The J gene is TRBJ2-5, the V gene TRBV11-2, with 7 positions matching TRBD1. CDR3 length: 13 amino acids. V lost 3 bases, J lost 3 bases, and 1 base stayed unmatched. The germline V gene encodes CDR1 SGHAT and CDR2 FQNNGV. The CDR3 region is CASSFTGEETQYF. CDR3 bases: TGTGCCAGCAGCTTTACAGGGGAAGAGACCCAGTACTTC.

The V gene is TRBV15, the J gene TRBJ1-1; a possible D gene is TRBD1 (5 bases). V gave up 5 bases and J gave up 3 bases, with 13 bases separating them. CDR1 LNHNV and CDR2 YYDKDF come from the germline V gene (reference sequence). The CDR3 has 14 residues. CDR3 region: CATSSGGADTEAFF. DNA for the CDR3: TGTGCCACCAGCTCGGGAGGGGCCGACACTGAAGCTTTCTTT.

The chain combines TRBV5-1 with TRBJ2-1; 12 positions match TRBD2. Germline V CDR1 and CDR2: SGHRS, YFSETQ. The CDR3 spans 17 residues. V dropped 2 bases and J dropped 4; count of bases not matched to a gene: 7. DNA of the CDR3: TGCGCCAGCAGCTTTTTGACTAGCGGGAGCCAGTACAATGAGCAGTTCTTC. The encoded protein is CASSFLTSGSQYNEQFF.

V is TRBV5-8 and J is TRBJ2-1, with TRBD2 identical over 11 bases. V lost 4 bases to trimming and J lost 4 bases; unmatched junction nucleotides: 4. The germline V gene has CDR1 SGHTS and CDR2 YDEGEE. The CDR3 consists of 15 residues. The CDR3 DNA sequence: TGTGCCAGCAGCACGGGACTAGCGGATTACAATGAGCAGTTCTTC. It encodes CASSTGLADYNEQFF.

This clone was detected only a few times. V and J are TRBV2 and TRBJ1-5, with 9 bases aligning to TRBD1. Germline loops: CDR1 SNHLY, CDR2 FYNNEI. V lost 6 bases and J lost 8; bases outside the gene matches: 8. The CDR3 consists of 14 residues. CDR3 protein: CASRYRGRREPQHF. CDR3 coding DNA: TGTGCCAGCAGATACAGGGGGCGCAGAGAGCCCCAGCATTTT.

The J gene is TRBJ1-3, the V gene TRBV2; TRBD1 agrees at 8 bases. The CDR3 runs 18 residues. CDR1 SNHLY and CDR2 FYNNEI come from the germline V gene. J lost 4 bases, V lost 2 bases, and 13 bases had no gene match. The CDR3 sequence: CASSELAPGGAQGNTIYF. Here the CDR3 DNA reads TGTGCCAGCAGTGAACTAGCCCCAGGGGGCGCGCAGGGAAACACCATATATTTT.

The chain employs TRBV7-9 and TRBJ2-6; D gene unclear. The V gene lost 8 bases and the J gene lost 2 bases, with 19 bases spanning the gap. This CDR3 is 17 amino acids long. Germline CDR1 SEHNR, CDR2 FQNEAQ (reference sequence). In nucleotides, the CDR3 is TGTGCCAGCGGCCAGTCGGGTCATGTAGCTGGGGCCAACGTCCTGACTTTC. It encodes CASGQSGHVAGANVLTF.

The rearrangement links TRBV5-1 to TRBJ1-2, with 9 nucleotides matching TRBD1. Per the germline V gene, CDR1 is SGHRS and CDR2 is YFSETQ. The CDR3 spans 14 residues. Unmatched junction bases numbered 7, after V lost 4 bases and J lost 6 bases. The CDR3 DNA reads TGCGCCAGCAGCCCCCAAGGGACAGGGAATGGCTACACCTTC. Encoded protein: CASSPQGTGNGYTF.

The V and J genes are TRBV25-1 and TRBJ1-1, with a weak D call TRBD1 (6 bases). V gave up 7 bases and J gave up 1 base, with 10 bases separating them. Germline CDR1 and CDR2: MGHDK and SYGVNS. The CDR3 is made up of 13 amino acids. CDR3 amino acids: CASKWGQNTEAFF. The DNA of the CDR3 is TGTGCCAGCAAGTGGGGACAGAACACTGAAGCTTTCTTT.

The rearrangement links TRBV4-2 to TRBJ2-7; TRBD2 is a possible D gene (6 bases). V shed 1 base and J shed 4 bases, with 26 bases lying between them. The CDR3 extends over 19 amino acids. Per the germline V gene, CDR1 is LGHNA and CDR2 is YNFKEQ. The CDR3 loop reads CASSQAGLGQRAFWYEQYF. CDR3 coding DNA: TGTGCCAGCAGCCAAGCGGGTCTAGGGCAGCGGGCCTTCTGGTACGAGCAGTACTTC.

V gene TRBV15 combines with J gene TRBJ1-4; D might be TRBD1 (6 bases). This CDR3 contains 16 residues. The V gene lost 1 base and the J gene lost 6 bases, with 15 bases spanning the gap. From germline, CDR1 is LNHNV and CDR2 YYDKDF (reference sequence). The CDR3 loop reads CATSRGWGGVDEKLFF. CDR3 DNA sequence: TGTGCCACCAGCAGAGGGTGGGGGGGCGTTGATGAAAAACTGTTTTTT.

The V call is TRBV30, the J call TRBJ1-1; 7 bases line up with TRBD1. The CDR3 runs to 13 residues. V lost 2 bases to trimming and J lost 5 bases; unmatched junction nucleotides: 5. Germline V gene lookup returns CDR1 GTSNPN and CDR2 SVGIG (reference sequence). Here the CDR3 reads CAWSRPTGTEAFF. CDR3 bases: TGTGCCTGGAGTAGGCCGACAGGGACTGAAGCTTTCTTT.

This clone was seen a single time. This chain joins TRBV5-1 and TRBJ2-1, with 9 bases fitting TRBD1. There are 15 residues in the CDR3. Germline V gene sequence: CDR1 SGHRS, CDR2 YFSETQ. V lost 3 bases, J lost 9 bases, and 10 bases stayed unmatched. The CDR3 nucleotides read TGCGCCAGCAGCTGGAGGGACAGGGCGGTAATTGAGCAGTTCTTC. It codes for CASSWRDRAVIEQFF.

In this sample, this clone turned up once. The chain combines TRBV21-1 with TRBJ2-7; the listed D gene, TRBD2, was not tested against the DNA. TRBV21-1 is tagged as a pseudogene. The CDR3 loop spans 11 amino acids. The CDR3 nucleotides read TGTGCCAGCGGGAGCGAGGCCGAGCAGTACTTC. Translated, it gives CASGSEAEQYF.

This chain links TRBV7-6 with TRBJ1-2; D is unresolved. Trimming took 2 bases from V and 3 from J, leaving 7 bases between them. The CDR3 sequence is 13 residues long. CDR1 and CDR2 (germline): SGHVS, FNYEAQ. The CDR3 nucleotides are TGTGCCAGCAGCTTATCGGTCGACTATGGCTACACCTTC. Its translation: CASSLSVDYGYTF.

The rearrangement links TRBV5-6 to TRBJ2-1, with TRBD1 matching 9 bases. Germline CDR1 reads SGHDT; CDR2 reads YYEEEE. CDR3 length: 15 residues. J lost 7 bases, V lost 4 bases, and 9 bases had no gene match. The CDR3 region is CASSRGQGHRNEQFF. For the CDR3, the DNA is TGTGCCAGCAGCCGGGGACAGGGACACAGGAATGAGCAGTTCTTC.

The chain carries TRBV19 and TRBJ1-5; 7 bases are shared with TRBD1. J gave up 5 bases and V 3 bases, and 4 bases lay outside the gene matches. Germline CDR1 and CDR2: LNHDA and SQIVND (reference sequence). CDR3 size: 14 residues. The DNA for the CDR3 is TGTGCCAGTAGTATCATAACAGGGGATCAGCCCCAGCATTTT. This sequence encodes CASSIITGDQPQHF.

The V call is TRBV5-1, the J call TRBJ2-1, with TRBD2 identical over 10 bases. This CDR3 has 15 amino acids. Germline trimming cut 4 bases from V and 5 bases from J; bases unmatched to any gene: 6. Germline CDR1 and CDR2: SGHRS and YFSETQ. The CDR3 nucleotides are TGCGCCAGCAGCCCCAGCGGGAGGGCCAACAATGAGCAGTTCTTC. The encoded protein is CASSPSGRANNEQFF.

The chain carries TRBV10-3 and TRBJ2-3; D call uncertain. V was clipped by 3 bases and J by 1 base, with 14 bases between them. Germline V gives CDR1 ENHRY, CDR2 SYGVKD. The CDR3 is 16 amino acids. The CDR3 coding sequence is TGTGCCATCAGTGACTCGAATGAAGTAGGCACAGATACGCAGTATTTT. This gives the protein CAISDSNEVGTDTQYF.

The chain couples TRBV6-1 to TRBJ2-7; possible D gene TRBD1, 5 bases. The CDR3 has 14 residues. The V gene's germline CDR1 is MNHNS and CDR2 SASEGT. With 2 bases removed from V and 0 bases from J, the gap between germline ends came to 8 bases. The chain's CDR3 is CASSEWGYSYEQYF. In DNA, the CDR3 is TGTGCCAGCAGTGAATGGGGCTACTCCTACGAGCAGTACTTC.

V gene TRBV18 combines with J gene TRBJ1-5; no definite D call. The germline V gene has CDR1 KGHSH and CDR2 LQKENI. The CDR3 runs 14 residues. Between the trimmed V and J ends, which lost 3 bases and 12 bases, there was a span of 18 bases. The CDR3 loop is CASSPREGAQVQHF. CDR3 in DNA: TGTGCCAGCTCACCTAGGGAGGGAGCCCAGGTCCAGCATTTT.

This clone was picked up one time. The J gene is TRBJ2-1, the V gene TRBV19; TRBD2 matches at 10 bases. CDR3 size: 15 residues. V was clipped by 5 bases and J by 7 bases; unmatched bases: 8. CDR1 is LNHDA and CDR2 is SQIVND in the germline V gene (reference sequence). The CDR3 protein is CASSLSGRVRNEQFF. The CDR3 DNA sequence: TGTGCCAGTAGTTTAAGCGGGAGGGTTAGGAATGAGCAGTTCTTC.

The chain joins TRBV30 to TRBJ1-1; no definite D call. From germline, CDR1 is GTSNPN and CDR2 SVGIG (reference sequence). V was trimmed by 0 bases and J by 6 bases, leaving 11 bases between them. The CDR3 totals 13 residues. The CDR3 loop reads CAWSVRGPAEAFF. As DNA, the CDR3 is TGTGCCTGGAGTGTACGCGGCCCCGCTGAAGCTTTCTTT.

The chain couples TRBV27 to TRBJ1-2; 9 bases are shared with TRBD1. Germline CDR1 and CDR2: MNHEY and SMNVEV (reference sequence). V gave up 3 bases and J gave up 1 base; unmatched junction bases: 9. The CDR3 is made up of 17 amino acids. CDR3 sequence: CASSFDPDRGINYGYTF. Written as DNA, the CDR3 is TGTGCCAGCAGTTTTGATCCTGACAGGGGGATTAACTATGGCTACACCTTC.

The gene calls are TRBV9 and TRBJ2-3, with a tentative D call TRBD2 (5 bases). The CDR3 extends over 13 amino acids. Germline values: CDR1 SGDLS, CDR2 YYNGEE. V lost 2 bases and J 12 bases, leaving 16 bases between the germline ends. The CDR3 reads CASSVGIGTSQYF. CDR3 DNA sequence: TGTGCCAGCAGCGTGGGGATAGGAACTAGTCAGTATTTT. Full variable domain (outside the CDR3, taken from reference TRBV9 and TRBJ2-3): DSGVTQTPKHLITATGQRVTLRCSPRSGDLSVYWYQQSLDQGLQFLIQYYNGEERAKGNILERFSAQQFPDLHSELNLSSLELGDSALYFCASSVGIGTSQYFGPGTRLTVL.

CDR3 region: CASRRGMNTEAFF. The CDR3 DNA sequence: TGTGCCAGCCGCAGGGGTATGAACACTGAAGCTTTCTTT. The chain employs TRBV11-2 and TRBJ1-1, with TRBD1 as a possible D gene (6 bases). V was shortened by 8 bases and J by 0 bases, with 10 bases between the two germline ends. CDR1 and CDR2 from the germline V gene are SGHAT and FQNNGV. The CDR3 loop spans 13 amino acids.

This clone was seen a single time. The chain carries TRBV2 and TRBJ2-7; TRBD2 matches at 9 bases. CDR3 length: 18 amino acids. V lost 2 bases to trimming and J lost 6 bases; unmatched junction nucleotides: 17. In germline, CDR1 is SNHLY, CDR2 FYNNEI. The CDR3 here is CASSELTVLGSGRLEQYF. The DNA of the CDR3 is TGTGCCAGCAGTGAATTAACCGTTCTAGGTAGCGGGAGACTCGAGCAGTACTTC.

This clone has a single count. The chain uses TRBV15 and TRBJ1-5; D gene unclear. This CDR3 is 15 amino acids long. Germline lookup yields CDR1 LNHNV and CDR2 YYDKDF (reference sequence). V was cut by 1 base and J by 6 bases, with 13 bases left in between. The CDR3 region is CATSRGEREGQPQHF. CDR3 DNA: TGTGCCACCAGCAGAGGGGAAAGGGAGGGTCAGCCCCAGCATTTT. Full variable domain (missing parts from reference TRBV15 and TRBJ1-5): DAMVIQNPRYQVTQFGKPVTLSCSQTLNHNVMYWYQQKSSQAPKLLFHYYDKDFNNEADTPDNFQSRRPNTSFCFLDIRSPGLGDTAMYLCATSRGEREGQPQHFGDGTRLSIL.

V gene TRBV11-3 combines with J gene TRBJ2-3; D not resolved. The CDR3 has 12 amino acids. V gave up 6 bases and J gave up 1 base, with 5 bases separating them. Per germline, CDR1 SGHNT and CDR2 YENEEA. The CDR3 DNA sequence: TGTGCCAGCAGTATCGGCACAGATACGCAGTATTTT. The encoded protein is CASSIGTDTQYF.

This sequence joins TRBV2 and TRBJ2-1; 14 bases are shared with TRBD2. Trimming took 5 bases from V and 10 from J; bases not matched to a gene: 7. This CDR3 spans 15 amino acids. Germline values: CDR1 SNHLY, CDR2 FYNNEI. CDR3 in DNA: TGTGCCAGCAGTACGGGACTAGCGGGGGCGGGGGAGCAGTTCTTC. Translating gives CASSTGLAGAGEQFF.